This is a list of T cell receptor beta chains from one sample in a study of identical twins. One entry per CDR3 protein results from TCRdb running MiXCR on the 5' RACE reads. The repertoire holds around 690,000 distinct CDR3 sequences, with around 20% as singletons. These sequences were also reported in another study, on T cells expressing NK-cell markers.

The material sequenced was PBMCs. These receptors came from a woman in her late teens or twenties in good health. The CDR3 runs from the conserved cysteine through the conserved F or W. A D gene is named only where the DNA matches it firmly. Only part of the rows carry a size: once, few, many, or a class if the clone is expanded.

>TRBV28|.|TRBJ2-7|TRBD2
TGTGCCAGCAGCTCCGCCGGACTAGCAGGGTACGAGCAGTACTTC
CASSSAGLAGYEQYF
>TRBV15|.|TRBJ2-6|.
TGTGCCACCAGCAGAGATCGTGGGGCGGCCAACGTCCTGACTTTC
CATSRDRGAANVLTF
>TRBV5-1|.|TRBJ2-5|.
TGCGCCAGCAGTGTTAAAACGACTGGAAAAGAGACCCAGTACTTC
CASSVKTTGKETQYF
>TRBV9|.|TRBJ2-5|TRBD2
TGTGCCAGCAGCGTAGGGGCGGGGGACCAAGAGACCCAGTACTTC
CASSVGAGDQETQYF
>TRBV10-3|.|TRBJ2-7|.
TGTGCCATCGGTGCTTCCCTGGGGGACGAGCAGTACTTC
CAIGASLGDEQYF
>TRBV6-1|few|TRBJ1-6|.
TGTGCCAGCAGACTACAGGGACGACCCCTCCACTTT
CASRLQGRPLHF
>TRBV29-1|.|TRBJ2-5|.
TGCAGCGTTGAACAGGGGCGCCTTTATGGGACCCAGTACTTC
CSVEQGRLYGTQYF
>TRBV24-1|.|TRBJ2-3|.
TGTGCCACGCCAGGGAGCACAGATACGCAGTATTTT
CATPGSTDTQYF
>TRBV29-1|few|TRBJ2-7|TRBD2
TGCAGCGTTGATCTTCCCGGGGGGGACTCCTACGAGCAGTACTTC
CSVDLPGGDSYEQYF
>TRBV12-3/TRBV12-4|few|TRBJ2-7|.
TGTGCCAGCAGGTCCCCCGGGACCGCCTACGAGCAGTACTTC
CASRSPGTAYEQYF
>TRBV20-1|.|TRBJ2-1|.
TGCAGTGCTAGGACCGGGACCAAAAATGAGCAGTTCTTC
CSARTGTKNEQFF
>TRBV18|many|TRBJ2-5|.
TGTGCCAGCTCACCATTCACAGGGAATGGAGAGACCCAGTACTTC
CASSPFTGNGETQYF
>TRBV12-3/TRBV12-4|.|TRBJ1-2|.
TGTGCCAGCAGTTTCCTCCACGGCTACACCTTC
CASSFLHGYTF
>TRBV3-1|many|TRBJ2-3|.
TGTGCCAGCAGCCAAGCCCCCGTTGGACGCCCAGATACGCAGTATTTT
CASSQAPVGRPDTQYF
>TRBV5-6|.|TRBJ2-2|TRBD2
TGTGCCAGCGGCCTACTAGCGGGCAACACCGGGGAGCTGTTTTTT
CASGLLAGNTGELFF
>TRBV12-3/TRBV12-4|many|TRBJ2-1|TRBD2
TGTGCCAGCAGTTTTGGGCGGGGGGGTCTCTCCTACAATGAGCAGTTCTTC
CASSFGRGGLSYNEQFF
>TRBV5-1|few|TRBJ2-1|.
TGCGCCAGCTTCCAGGGATTCTCCTACAATGAGCAGTTCTTC
CASFQGFSYNEQFF
>TRBV7-2|few|TRBJ2-3|.
TGTGCCAGCAGCGCAAGACAGGTCAGCACAGATACGCAGTATTTT
CASSARQVSTDTQYF
>TRBV7-2|.|TRBJ2-5|.
TGTGCCAGCAGCTTCGGCACTACGGTTTTTGAGACCCAGTACTTC
CASSFGTTVFETQYF
>TRBV5-5|.|TRBJ2-7|.
TGTGCCAGCAGCCCCCTCCGGTCCTACGAGCAGTACTTC
CASSPLRSYEQYF
>TRBV6-1|.|TRBJ1-5|TRBD1
TGTGCCAGCAGGAGGGGGCGAAGCAATCAGCCCCAGCATTTT
CASRRGRSNQPQHF
>TRBV7-9|many|TRBJ2-7|.
TGTGCCAGCGGCAAGCAGGGGAAGCACGAGCAGTACTTC
CASGKQGKHEQYF
>TRBV4-3|.|TRBJ2-2|.
TGCGCCAGCAGCCAAGATGGCGGGAACACCGGGGAGCTGTTTTTT
CASSQDGGNTGELFF
>TRBV12-3/TRBV12-4|many|TRBJ1-2|.
TGTGCCAGCAGTTTAAGAGGGGTCTATGGCTACACCTTC
CASSLRGVYGYTF
>TRBV4-3|few|TRBJ2-4|.
TGCGCCAGCAGCCAAGAACCAAAGGGAGATGGGAACATTCAGTACTTC
CASSQEPKGDGNIQYF
>TRBV5-1|few|TRBJ2-7|.
TGCGCCAGTCGGTCTGATGACAGAACACTCACAGAGTACTTC
CASRSDDRTLTEYF
>TRBV19|few|TRBJ1-1|.
TGTGCCAGTAGTATGAATCCCCGGAACACTGAAGCTTTCTTT
CASSMNPRNTEAFF
>TRBV5-1|.|TRBJ2-7|TRBD1
TGCGCCAGCAGCTCGACGGGACAGGGCTACGAGCAGTACTTC
CASSSTGQGYEQYF
>TRBV29-1|.|TRBJ2-7|.
TGCAGCGTTGTTGACAGGAACGAGCAGTACTTC
CSVVDRNEQYF
>TRBV6-5|.|TRBJ2-1|.
TGTGCCAGCAGTTACCTAGAGAGCTCCTACAATGAGCAGTTCTTC
CASSYLESSYNEQFF
>TRBV6-2/TRBV6-3|.|TRBJ2-7|TRBD2
TGTGCCAGCAGCTATAGGACTAGCGGGAGTTGGTCCTTC
CASSYRTSGSWSF
>TRBV20-1|many|TRBJ2-1|TRBD1
TGCAGTGCTGGGGGCGGGACAGGGAAAAATGAGCAGTTCTTC
CSAGGGTGKNEQFF
>TRBV12-5|.|TRBJ2-1|.
TGTGCTAGTGGTTTGGAGCGCCCCGGGGGCAGATACAATGAGCAGTTCTTC
CASGLERPGGRYNEQFF
>TRBV7-7|.|TRBJ1-3|TRBD1
TGTGCCAGCAGCTTAGGCAGGGGGCTTGGAAACACCATATATTTT
CASSLGRGLGNTIYF
>TRBV18|.|TRBJ2-7|TRBD1
TGTGCCAGCTCACCATGGACAGGTCGGTACGAGCAGTACTTC
CASSPWTGRYEQYF
>TRBV7-9|.|TRBJ2-1|.
TGTGCCAGCAGCTTAGGGGTTGGGGACCCTGTAGGAAATGAGCAGTTCTTC
CASSLGVGDPVGNEQFF
>TRBV9|.|TRBJ2-1|.
TGTGCCAGCAGCGTACAAGGAGACAATGAGCAGTTCTTC
CASSVQGDNEQFF
>TRBV7-8|.|TRBJ2-3|.
TGTGCCAGCAGCTCTAGGGACGGCCGGGGAGATACGCAGTATTTT
CASSSRDGRGDTQYF
>TRBV10-3|many|TRBJ1-2|.
TGTGCCATCAGTGAGTCACAGGGAGCTAACTATGGCTACACCTTC
CAISESQGANYGYTF
>TRBV12-3/TRBV12-4|many|TRBJ2-1|TRBD2
TGTGCCAGCAGCCCGACTAGCGGGAGGGCCTATGAGCAGTTCTTC
CASSPTSGRAYEQFF
>TRBV2|many|TRBJ2-7|.
TGTGCCAGCAGAACAGGTTACTCCTACGAGCAGTACTTC
CASRTGYSYEQYF
>TRBV10-3|many|TRBJ2-3|TRBD2
TGTGCCATCACGACTAGCGGGGGTGCCACAGATACGCAGTATTTT
CAITTSGGATDTQYF
>TRBV13|.|TRBJ2-1|.
TGTGCCAGCAGCTTAGACAGGGCCGGTTACAATGAGCAGTTCTTC
CASSLDRAGYNEQFF
>TRBV25-1|few|TRBJ2-6|.
TGTGCCAGCAGTGAAAGTACCACTGGGGCCAACGTCCTGACTTTC
CASSESTTGANVLTF
>TRBV5-1|.|TRBJ2-3|TRBD2
TGCGCCAGCAGCGCGACAACTAGCGGGGGCGGATATACGCAGTATTTT
CASSATTSGGGYTQYF
>TRBV29-1|.|TRBJ2-5|.
TGCAGCGTTGATTGGCTCAGCGAGACCCAGTACTTC
CSVDWLSETQYF
>TRBV29-1|.|TRBJ2-1|.
TGCAGCGTAACGGGAGCCTACAATGAGCAGTTCTTC
CSVTGAYNEQFF
>TRBV10-3|.|TRBJ2-1|TRBD2
TGTGCCATCAGTGAGGGGGTAGCGGGGGGAAAGGCCAATGAGCAGTTCTTC
CAISEGVAGGKANEQFF
>TRBV3-1|.|TRBJ1-2|TRBD1
TGTGCCAGCAGCCAAGATCGTGGACAGGTCTATGGCTACACCTTC
CASSQDRGQVYGYTF
>TRBV5-6|few|TRBJ2-1|.
TGTGCCAGCAGTCGTGGCGGACAAAAGTACAATGAGCAGTTCTTC
CASSRGGQKYNEQFF
>TRBV4-3|few|TRBJ1-2|.
TGCGCCAGCAGCCAAGAGCAGGAAGGGGGATATGGCTACACCTTC
CASSQEQEGGYGYTF
>TRBV5-6|.|TRBJ2-7|.
TGTGCCAGCAGCTTGGGCATCTTCGGCGAGCAGTACTTC
CASSLGIFGEQYF
>TRBV7-6|once|TRBJ2-3|TRBD2
TGTGCCAGCAGCTTAGCTTTGGTTCTAGCGGGGATCACAGATACGCAGTATTTT
CASSLALVLAGITDTQYF